This TCR beta chain was sequenced during a study of shared clonotypes between healthy human individuals. CDR3 length: 15 amino acids. Trimming shortened V by 2 bases and J by 7 bases, and 17 bases separated the two germline ends. Germline loops: CDR1 MDHEN, CDR2 SYDVKM. TCRdb's copy holds only in-frame clones and misses some; the assay was immunoSEQ multiplex PCR. The table has approximately 100,000 clones, approximately 65% seen once; the top ten hold about 25%. The material sequenced was memory CD8+ T cells sorted from blood. The subset is: CD45RO+ cells pooled with CCR7-negative TemRA cells. This receptor was obtained from a woman aged 25 to 39 in good health. The V gene is TRBV28, the J gene TRBJ1-1; D might be TRBD1 (5 bases). The DNA of the CDR3 is TGTGCCAGCAGTTTAATTGGGGGGGATGAAAATGAAGCTTTCTTT. This gives the protein CASSLIGGDENEAFF.